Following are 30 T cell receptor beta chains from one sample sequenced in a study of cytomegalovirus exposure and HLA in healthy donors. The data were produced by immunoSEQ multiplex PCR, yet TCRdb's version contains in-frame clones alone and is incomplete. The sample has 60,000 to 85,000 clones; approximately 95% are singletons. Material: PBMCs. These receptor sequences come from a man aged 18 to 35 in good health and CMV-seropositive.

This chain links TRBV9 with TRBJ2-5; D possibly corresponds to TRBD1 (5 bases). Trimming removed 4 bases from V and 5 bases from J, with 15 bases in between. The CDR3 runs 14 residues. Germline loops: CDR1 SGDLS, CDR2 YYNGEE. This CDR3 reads CASSTRPSGETQYF. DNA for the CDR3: TGTGCCAGCAGCACTCGACCATCAGGGGAGACCCAGTACTTC.

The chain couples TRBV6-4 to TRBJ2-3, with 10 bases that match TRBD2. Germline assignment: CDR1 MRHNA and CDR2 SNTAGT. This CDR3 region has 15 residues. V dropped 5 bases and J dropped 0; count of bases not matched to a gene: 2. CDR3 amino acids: CASSPTSGSTDTQYF. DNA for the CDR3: TGTGCCAGCAGTCCGACTAGCGGGAGCACAGATACGCAGTATTTT.

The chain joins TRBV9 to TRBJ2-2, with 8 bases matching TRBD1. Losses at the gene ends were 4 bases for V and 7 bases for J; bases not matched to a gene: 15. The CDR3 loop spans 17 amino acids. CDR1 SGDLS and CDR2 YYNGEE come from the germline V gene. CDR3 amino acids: CASSSRPGQALGGELFF. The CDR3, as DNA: TGTGCCAGCAGCTCACGCCCGGGACAGGCCCTTGGCGGGGAGCTGTTTTTT.

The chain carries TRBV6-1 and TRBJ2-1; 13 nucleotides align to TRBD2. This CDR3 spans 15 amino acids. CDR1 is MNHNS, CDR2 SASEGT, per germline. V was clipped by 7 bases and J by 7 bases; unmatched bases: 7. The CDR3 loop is CASTRTSGSWNEQFF. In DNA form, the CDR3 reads TGTGCCAGCACTAGGACTAGCGGGAGCTGGAATGAGCAGTTCTTC.

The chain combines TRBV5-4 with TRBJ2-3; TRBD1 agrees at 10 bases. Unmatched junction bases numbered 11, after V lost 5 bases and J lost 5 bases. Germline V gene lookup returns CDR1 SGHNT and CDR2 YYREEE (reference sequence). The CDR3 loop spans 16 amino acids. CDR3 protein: CASSGGGQGMEDTQYF. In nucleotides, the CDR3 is TGTGCCAGCAGTGGGGGGGGACAGGGGATGGAAGATACGCAGTATTTT.

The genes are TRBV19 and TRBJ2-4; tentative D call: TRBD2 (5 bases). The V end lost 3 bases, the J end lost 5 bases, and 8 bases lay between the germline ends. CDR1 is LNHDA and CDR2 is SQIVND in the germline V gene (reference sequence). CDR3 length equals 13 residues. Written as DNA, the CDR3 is TGTGCCAGTAGTATCCGGGGTCAAAACATTCAGTACTTC. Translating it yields CASSIRGQNIQYF.

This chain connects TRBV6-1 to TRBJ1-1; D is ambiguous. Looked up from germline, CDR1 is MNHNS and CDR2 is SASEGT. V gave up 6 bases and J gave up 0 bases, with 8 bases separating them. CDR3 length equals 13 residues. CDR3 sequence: CASSPRVNTEAFF. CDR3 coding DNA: TGTGCCAGCAGCCCGCGGGTGAACACTGAAGCTTTCTTT.

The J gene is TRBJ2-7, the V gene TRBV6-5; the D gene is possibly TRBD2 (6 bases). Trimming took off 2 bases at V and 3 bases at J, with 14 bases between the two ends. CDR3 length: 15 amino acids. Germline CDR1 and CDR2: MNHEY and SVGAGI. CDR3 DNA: TGTGCCAGCAGTTACCCCTCGGGGGTTGGCTACGAGCAGTACTTC. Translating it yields CASSYPSGVGYEQYF.

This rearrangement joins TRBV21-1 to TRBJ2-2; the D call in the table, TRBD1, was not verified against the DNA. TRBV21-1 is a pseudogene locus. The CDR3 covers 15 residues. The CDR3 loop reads CASSKEGVGTGELFF. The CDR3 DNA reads TGTGCCAGCAGCAAAGAGGGGGTGGGAACCGGGGAGCTGTTTTTT.

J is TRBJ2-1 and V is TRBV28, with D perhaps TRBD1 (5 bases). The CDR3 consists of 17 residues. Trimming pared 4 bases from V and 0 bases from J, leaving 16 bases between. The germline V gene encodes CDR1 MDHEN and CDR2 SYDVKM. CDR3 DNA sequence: TGTGCCAGCAGTTATCCGAAGGGGTCGATCTCCTACAATGAGCAGTTCTTC. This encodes CASSYPKGSISYNEQFF.

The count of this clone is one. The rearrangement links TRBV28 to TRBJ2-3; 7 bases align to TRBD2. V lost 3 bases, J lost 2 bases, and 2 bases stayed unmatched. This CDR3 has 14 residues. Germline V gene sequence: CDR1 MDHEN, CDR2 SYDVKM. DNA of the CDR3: TGTGCCAGCAGTTTCGGGGGGTCCACAGATACGCAGTATTTT. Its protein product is CASSFGGSTDTQYF.

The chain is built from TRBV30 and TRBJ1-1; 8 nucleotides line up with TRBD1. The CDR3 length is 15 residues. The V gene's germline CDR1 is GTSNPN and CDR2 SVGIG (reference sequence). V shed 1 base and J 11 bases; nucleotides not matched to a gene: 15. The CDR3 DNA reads TGTGCCTGGAGTGATTCCGGGACAGGCTCCCTGGGGGCTTTCTTT. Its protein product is CAWSDSGTGSLGAFF.

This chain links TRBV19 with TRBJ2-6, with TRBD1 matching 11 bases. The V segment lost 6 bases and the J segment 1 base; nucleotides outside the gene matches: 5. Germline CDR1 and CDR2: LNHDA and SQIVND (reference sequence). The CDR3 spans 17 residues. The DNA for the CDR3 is TGTGCCAGTAGCCTCCGGGACAGGGGGTCTGGGGCCAACGTCCTGACTTTC. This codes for CASSLRDRGSGANVLTF. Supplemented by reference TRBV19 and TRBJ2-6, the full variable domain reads DGGITQSPKYLFRKEGQNVTLSCEQNLNHDAMYWYRQDPGQGLRLIYYSQIVNDFQKGDIAEGYSVSREKKESFPLTVTSAQKNPTAFYLCASSLRDRGSGANVLTFGAGSRLTVL.

The CDR3 region has the DNA TGTGCCAGCAGCGGAACAGGGGGCCTAGATCAGCCCCAGCATTTT. Translation: CASSGTGGLDQPQHF. The J gene is TRBJ1-5, the V gene TRBV9; 9 nucleotides align to TRBD1. CDR1 SGDLS and CDR2 YYNGEE come from the germline V gene. J was trimmed by 5 bases and V by 3 bases; bases with no gene match: 6. The CDR3 is 15 residues long. Supplemented by reference TRBV9 and TRBJ1-5, the full variable domain reads DSGVTQTPKHLITATGQRVTLRCSPRSGDLSVYWYQQSLDQGLQFLIQYYNGEERAKGNILERFSAQQFPDLHSELNLSSLELGDSALYFCASSGTGGLDQPQHFGDGTRLSIL.

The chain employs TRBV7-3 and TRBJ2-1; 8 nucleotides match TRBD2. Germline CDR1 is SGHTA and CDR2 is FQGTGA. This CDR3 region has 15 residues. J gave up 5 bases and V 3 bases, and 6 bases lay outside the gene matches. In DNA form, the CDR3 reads TGTGCCAGCAGCTTCGAACTAGCGGTTAACAATGAGCAGTTCTTC. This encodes CASSFELAVNNEQFF.

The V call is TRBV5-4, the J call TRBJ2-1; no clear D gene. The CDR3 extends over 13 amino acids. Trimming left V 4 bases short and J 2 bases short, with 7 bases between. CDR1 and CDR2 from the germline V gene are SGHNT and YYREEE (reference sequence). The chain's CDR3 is CASSPATYNEQFF. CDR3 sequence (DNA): TGTGCCAGCAGCCCAGCGACCTACAATGAGCAGTTCTTC.

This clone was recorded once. The CDR3 here is CASSITLSNTQYF. In DNA form, the CDR3 reads TGTGCCAGCAGTATCACGCTGAGTAATACGCAGTATTTT. The chain carries TRBV28 and TRBJ2-3, with unresolved D. Germline V gene sequence: CDR1 MDHEN, CDR2 SYDVKM. The CDR3 is 13 amino acids. V lost 5 bases and J 7 bases, leaving 13 bases between the germline ends.

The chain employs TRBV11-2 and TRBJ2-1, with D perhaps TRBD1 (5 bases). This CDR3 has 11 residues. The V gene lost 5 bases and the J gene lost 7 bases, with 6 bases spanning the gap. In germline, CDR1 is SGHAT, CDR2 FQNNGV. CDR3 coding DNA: TGTGCCAGCAGCAGGGGTAATGAGCAGTTCTTC. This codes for CASSRGNEQFF.

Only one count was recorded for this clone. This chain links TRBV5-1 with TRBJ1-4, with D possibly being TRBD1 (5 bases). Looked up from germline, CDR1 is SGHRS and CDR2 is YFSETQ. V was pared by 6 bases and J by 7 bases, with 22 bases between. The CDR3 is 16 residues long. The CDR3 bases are TGCGCCAGCACCCCCACTGGGCGGGGAAGGGGTGAAAAACTGTTTTTT. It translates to CASTPTGRGRGEKLFF.

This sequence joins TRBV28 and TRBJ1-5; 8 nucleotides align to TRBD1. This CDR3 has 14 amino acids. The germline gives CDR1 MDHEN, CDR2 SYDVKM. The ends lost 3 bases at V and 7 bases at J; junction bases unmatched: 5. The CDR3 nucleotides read TGTGCCAGCAGTTTGACAGGGGAACTCCAGCCCCAGCATTTT. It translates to CASSLTGELQPQHF.

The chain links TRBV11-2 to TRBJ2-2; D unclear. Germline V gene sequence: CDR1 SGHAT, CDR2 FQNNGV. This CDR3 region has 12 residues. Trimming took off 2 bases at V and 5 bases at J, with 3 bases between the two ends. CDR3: CASSLPTGELFF. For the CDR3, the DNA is TGTGCCAGCAGCTTACCAACCGGGGAGCTGTTTTTT.

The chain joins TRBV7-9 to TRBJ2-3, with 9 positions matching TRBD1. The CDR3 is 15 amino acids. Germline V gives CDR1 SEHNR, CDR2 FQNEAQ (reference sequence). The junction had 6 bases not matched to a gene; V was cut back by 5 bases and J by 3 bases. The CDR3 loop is CASSLGTGMTDTQYF. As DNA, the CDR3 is TGTGCCAGCAGCCTCGGGACAGGGATGACAGATACGCAGTATTTT.

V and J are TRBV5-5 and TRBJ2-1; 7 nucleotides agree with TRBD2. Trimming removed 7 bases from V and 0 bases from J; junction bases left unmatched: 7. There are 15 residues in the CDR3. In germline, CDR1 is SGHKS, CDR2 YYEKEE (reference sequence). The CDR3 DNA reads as TGTGCCAGCCTTAGGGCGGGGGACTCCTACAATGAGCAGTTCTTC. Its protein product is CASLRAGDSYNEQFF.

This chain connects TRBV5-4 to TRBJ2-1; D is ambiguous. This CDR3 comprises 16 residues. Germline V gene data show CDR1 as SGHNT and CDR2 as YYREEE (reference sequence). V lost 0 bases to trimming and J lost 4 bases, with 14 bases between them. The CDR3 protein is CASSLVGSYLYNEQFF. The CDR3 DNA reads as TGTGCCAGCAGCTTGGTGGGCAGCTACCTTTACAATGAGCAGTTCTTC.

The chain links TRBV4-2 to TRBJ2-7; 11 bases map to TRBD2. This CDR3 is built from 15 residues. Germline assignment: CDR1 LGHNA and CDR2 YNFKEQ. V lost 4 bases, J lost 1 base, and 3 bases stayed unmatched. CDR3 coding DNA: TGTGCCAGCAGCCTGAGACTAGCGGGGTCCTACGAGCAGTACTTC. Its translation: CASSLRLAGSYEQYF.

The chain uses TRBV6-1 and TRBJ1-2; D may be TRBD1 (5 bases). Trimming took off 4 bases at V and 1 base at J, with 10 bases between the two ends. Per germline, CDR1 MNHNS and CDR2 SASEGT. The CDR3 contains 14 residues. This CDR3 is CASSGAGNNYGYTF. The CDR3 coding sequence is TGTGCCAGCAGTGGGGCAGGGAATAACTATGGCTACACCTTC.

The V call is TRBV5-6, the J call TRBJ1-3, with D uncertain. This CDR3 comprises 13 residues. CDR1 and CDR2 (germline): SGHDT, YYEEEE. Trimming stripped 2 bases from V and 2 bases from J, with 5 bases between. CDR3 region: CASSFGTGNTIYF. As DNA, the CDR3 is TGTGCCAGCAGCTTCGGGACTGGAAACACCATATATTTT.

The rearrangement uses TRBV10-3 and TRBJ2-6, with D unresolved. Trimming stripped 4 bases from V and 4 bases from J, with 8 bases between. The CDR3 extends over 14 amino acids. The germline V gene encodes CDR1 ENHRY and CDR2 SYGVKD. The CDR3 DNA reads TGTGCCATCAGTGTCGGTGCCGGGGCCAACGTCCTGACTTTC. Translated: CAISVGAGANVLTF.

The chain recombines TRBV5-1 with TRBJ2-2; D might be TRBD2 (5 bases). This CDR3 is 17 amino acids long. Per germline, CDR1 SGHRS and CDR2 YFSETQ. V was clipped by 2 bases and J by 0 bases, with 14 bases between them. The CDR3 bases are TGCGCCAGCAGCTTTTTGGAGGTGTCGACGAACACCGGGGAGCTGTTTTTT. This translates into CASSFLEVSTNTGELFF.

The CDR3 DNA is TGTGCCAGCAGCCCCCCGGACACCTACTACGAGCAGTACTTC. Amino acids: CASSPPDTYYEQYF. The V and J genes are TRBV12-1 and TRBJ2-7; TRBD1 was called by the table and not checked on the DNA. TRBV12-1 constitutes a pseudogene. This CDR3 spans 14 amino acids.